The table lists the clone carrying this T cell receptor (beta chain) with a count of one. As yet, its antigen is unknown. Trimming took 3 bases from V and 0 from J; bases not matched to a gene: 9. Germline-derived CDR1 and CDR2 are SGDLS and YYNGEE. The CDR3 is 17 amino acids. The data stem from a study of shared clonotypes between healthy human individuals. Findings of the study overall: Larger richness was generally estimated for naive than memory subsets.

Naive CD8 isolation took CD45RO-negative cells positively selected for CCR7 and excluded terminally differentiated effector memory CD45RA+ cells. Sequencing used immunoSEQ multiplex PCR; TCRdb keeps in-frame clones, though not all of them. The sample lists around 700,000 clones; about 92% were seen once. The chain couples TRBV9 to TRBJ2-1, with 7 bases that match TRBD1. What was sequenced was naive CD8+ T cells sorted from blood. The sequence was collected from a man aged 25 to 40 in good health. In DNA form, the CDR3 reads TGTGCCAGCAGCGCCACGGGACAGCCGAGCTCCTACAATGAGCAGTTCTTC. Encoded protein: CASSATGQPSSYNEQFF.